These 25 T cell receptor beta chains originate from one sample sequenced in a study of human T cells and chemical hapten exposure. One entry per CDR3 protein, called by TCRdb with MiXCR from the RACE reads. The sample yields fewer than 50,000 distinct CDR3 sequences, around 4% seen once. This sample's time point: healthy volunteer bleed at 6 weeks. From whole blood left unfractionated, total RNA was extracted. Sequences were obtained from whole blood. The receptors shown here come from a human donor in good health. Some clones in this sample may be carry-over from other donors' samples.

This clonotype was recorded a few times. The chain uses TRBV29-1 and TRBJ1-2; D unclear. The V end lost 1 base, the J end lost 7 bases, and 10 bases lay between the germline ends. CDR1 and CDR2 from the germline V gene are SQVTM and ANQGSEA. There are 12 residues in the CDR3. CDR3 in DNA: TGCAGCGTTGAAGTCTCCTCTGGTGGCTACACCTTC. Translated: CSVEVSSGGYTF. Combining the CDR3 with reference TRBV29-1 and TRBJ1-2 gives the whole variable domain SAVISQKPSRDICQRGTSLTIQCQVDSQVTMMFWYRQQPGQSLTLIATANQGSEATYESGFVIDKFPISRPNLTFSTLTVSNMSPEDSSIYLCSVEVSSGGYTFGSGTRLTVV.

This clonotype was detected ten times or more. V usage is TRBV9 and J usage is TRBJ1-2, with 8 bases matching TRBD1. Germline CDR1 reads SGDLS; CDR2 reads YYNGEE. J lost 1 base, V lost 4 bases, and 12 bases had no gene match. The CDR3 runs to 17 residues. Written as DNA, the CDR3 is TGTGCCAGCAGCCAAACGGACAGGGCCTACAGTAACTATGGCTACACCTTC. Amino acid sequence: CASSQTDRAYSNYGYTF.

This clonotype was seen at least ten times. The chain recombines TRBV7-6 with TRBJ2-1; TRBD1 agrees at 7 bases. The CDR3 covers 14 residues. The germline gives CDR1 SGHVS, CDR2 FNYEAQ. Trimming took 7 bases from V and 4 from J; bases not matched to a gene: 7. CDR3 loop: CASTPHRGYNEQFF. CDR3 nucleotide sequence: TGTGCCAGCACCCCGCACAGGGGTTACAATGAGCAGTTCTTC.

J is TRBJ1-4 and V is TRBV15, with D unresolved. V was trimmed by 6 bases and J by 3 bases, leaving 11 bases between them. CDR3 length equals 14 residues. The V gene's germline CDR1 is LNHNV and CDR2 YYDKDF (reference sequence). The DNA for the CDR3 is TGTGCCACCAGAAAGGAGGTGTCTAATGAAAAACTGTTTTTT. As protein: CATRKEVSNEKLFF. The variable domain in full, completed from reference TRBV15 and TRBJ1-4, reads DAMVIQNPRYQVTQFGKPVTLSCSQTLNHNVMYWYQQKSSQAPKLLFHYYDKDFNNEADTPDNFQSRRPNTSFCFLDIRSPGLGDTAMYLCATRKEVSNEKLFFGSGTQLSVL.

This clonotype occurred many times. CDR3 region: CASSYSRGGSTDTQYF. The CDR3 DNA follows: TGTGCCAGCAGTTACTCGAGGGGGGGTTCGACAGATACGCAGTATTTT. This chain links TRBV6-5 with TRBJ2-3; a weak D match, TRBD2 (7 bases). With 0 bases removed from V and 3 bases from J, the gap between germline ends came to 13 bases. This CDR3 is 16 amino acids long. The germline V gene encodes CDR1 MNHEY and CDR2 SVGAGI.

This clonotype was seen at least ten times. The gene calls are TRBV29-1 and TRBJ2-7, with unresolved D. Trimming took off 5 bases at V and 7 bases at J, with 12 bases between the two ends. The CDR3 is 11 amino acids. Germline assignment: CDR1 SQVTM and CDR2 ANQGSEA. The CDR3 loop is CSVRGSREQYF. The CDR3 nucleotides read TGCAGCGTTAGAGGCAGCAGGGAGCAGTACTTC.

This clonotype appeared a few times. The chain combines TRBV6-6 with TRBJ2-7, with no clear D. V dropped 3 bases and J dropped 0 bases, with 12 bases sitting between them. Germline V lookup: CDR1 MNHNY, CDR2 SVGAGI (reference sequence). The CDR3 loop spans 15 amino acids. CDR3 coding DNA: TGTGCCAGCAGTTATCTTCGGCCGAGCTCCTACGAGCAGTACTTC. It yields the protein CASSYLRPSSYEQYF.

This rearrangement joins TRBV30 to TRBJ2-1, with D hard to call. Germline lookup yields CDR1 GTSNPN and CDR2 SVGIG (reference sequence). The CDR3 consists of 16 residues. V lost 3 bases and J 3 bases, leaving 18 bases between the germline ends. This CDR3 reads CAWRKLSHSLYNEQFF. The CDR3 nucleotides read TGTGCCTGGAGAAAACTCAGCCACTCACTCTACAATGAGCAGTTCTTC.

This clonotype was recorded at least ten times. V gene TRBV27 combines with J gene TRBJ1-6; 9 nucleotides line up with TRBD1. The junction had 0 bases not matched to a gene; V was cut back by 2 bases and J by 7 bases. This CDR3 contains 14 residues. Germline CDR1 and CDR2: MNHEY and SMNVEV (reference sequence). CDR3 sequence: CASSLGTGNSPLHF. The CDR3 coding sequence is TGTGCCAGCAGTTTAGGGACAGGGAATTCACCCCTCCACTTT.

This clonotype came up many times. This CDR3 is CASSSPAGNTEAFF. Written as DNA, the CDR3 is TGTGCCAGCAGCTCTCCCGCGGGGAACACTGAAGCTTTCTTT. The J gene is TRBJ1-1, the V gene TRBV28; D gene ambiguous. This CDR3 comprises 14 residues. Trimming removed 6 bases at V and 1 base at J, with 12 bases between. Germline CDR1 MDHEN, CDR2 SYDVKM.

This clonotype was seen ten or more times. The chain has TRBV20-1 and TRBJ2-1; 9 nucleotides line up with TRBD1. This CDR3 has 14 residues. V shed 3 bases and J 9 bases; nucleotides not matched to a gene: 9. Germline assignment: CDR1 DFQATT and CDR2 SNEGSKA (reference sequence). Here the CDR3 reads CSARAPDRGIEQFF. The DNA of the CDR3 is TGCAGTGCTAGGGCCCCCGACAGGGGGATTGAGCAGTTCTTC.

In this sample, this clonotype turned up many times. CDR3 sequence reads: CASSYDPGGSYNEQFF. DNA for the CDR3: TGTGCCAGCAGTTACGACCCGGGGGGTTCCTACAATGAGCAGTTCTTC. The chain recombines TRBV6-5 with TRBJ2-1, with TRBD2 matching over 7 bases. J gave up 1 base and V 2 bases, and 5 bases lay outside the gene matches. CDR1 is MNHEY, CDR2 SVGAGI, per germline. This CDR3 contains 16 residues.

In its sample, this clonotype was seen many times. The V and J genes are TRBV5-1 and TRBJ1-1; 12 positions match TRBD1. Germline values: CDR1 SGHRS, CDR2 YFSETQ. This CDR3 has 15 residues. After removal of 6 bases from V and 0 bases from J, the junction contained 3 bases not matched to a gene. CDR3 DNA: TGCGCCAGCAACCGGGACAGGGGGCTGAACACTGAAGCTTTCTTT. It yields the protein CASNRDRGLNTEAFF.

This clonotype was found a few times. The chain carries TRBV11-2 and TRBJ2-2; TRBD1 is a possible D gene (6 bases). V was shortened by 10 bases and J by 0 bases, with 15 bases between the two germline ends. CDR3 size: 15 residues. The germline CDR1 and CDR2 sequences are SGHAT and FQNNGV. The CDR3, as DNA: TGTGCCACAAAACAGGGAGTTACGAACACCGGGGAGCTGTTTTTT. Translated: CATKQGVTNTGELFF.

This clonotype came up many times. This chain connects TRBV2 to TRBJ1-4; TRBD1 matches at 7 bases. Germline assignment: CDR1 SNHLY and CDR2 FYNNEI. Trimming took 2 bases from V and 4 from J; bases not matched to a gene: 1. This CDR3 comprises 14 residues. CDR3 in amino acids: CASSEQGDNEKLFF. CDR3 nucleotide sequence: TGTGCCAGCAGTGAACAGGGGGATAATGAAAAACTGTTTTTT. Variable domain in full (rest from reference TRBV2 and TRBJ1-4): EPEVTQTPSHQVTQMGQEVILRCVPISNHLYFYWYRQILGQKVEFLVSFYNNEISEKSEIFDDQFSVERPDGSNFTLKIRSTKLEDSAMYFCASSEQGDNEKLFFGSGTQLSVL.

CDR3 sequence reads: CASSQAGFGEQYF. In DNA form, the CDR3 reads TGTGCCAGCAGCCAGGCAGGGTTTGGCGAGCAGTACTTC. V is TRBV14 and J is TRBJ2-7; D perhaps matches TRBD1 (5 bases). V lost 3 bases and J lost 6, with 12 bases in between. The germline gives CDR1 SGHDN, CDR2 FVKESK. The CDR3 totals 13 residues. The full variable domain, completed using reference TRBV14 and TRBJ2-7, is EAGVTQFPSHSVIEKGQTVTLRCDPISGHDNLYWYRRVMGKEIKFLLHFVKESKQDESGMPNNRFLAERTGGTYSTLKVQPAELEDSGVYFCASSQAGFGEQYFGPGTRLTVT.

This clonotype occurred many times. CDR3 protein: CASSLGSSGGTQYF. The CDR3 region has the DNA TGCGCCAGCAGCTTGGGGTCGTCAGGGGGGACCCAGTACTTC. This sequence joins TRBV5-1 and TRBJ2-5, with TRBD1 matching over 7 bases. The germline gives CDR1 SGHRS, CDR2 YFSETQ. The CDR3 is made up of 14 amino acids. Germline trimming cut 0 bases from V and 7 bases from J; bases unmatched to any gene: 6.

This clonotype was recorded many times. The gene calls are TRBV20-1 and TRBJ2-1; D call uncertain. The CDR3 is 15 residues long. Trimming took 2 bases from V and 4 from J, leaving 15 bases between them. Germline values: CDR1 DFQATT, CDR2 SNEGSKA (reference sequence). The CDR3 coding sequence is TGCAGTGCTAGATATGGCGGTATCGGATACAATGAGCAGTTCTTC. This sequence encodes CSARYGGIGYNEQFF.

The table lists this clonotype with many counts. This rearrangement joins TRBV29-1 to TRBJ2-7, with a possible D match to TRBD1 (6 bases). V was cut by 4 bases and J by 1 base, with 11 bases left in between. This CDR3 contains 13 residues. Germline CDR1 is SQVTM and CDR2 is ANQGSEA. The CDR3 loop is CSVADRLSYEQYF. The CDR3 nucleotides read TGCAGCGTTGCGGACAGACTATCCTACGAGCAGTACTTC.

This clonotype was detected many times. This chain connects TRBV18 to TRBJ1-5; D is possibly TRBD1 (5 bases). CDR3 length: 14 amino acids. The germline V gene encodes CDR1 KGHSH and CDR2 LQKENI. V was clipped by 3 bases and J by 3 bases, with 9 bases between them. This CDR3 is CASSPQGLNQPQHF. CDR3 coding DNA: TGTGCCAGCTCACCCCAGGGCCTCAATCAGCCCCAGCATTTT.

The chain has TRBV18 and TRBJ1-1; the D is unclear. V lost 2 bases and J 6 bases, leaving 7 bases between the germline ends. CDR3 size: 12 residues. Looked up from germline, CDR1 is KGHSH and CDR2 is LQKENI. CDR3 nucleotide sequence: TGTGCCAGCTCACCATACCCCCCTGAAGCTTTCTTT. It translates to CASSPYPPEAFF.

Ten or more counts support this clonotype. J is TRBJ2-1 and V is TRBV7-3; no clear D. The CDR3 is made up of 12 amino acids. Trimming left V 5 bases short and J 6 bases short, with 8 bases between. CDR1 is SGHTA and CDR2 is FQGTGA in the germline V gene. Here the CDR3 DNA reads TGTGCCAGCAGCCACCAGCCCAATGAGCAGTTCTTC. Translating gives CASSHQPNEQFF.

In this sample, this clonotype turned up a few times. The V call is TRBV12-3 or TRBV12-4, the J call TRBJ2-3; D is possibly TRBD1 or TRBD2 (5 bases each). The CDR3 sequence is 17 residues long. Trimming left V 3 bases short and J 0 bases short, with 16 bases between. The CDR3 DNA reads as TGTGCCAGCAGTTTGGGCCAGAGGGGCACTAGCACAGATACGCAGTATTTT. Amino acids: CASSLGQRGTSTDTQYF.

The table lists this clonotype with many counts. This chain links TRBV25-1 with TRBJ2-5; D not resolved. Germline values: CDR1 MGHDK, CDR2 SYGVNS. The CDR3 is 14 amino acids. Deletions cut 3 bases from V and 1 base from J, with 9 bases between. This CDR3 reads CASSDDGFQETQYF. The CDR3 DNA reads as TGTGCCAGCAGTGACGACGGGTTCCAAGAGACCCAGTACTTC.

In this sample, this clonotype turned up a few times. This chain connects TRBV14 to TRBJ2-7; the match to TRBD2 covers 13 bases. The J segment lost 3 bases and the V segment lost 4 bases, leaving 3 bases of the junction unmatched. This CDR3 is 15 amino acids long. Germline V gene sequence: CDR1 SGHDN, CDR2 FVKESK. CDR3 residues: CASSRTSGRGYEQYF. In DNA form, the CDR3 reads TGTGCCAGCAGCCGCACTAGCGGGAGGGGCTACGAGCAGTACTTC.